The entry below describes one T cell receptor (beta chain). These data originate in a study of blood T cell repertoires in COVID-19. Using immunoSEQ multiplex PCR, the repertoire was profiled, and TCRdb retains in-frame clones only, with some absent. Of roughly 230,000 clones listed, 82% are singletons. The sample consisted of peripheral blood. This TCR derives from an elderly woman with acute or convalescent COVID-19.

This CDR3 reads CASSTQGAETQYF. In DNA form, the CDR3 reads TGTGCCAGCAGCACACAGGGGGCAGAGACCCAGTACTTC. This rearrangement joins TRBV21-1 to TRBJ2-5; the table's D call, TRBD1, has no DNA check behind it. TRBV21-1 is given as a pseudogene. CDR3 length equals 13 residues.